This T cell receptor beta chain was found in a study of T cells in Graves' hyperthyroidism and ophthalmopathy (dated by TCRdb to about 2019). For context, the study as a whole: Peripheral blood samples were taken at initial diagnosis, before any treatment was given. To identify TCR V-J signatures that set the groups apart, the researchers used a discovery cohort of about a hundred patients, made up of 40 to 45 with Graves' ophthalmopathy and some 60 with stable Graves' hyperthyroidism. Prospective prediction of ophthalmopathy was tested in an independent validation cohort of 18 hyperthyroidism patients and roughly 16 patients who later progressed to ophthalmopathy. The 100 or so discovery patients were randomly split 7:3 into training and test sets. In six Graves' hyperthyroidism patients, the study also compared T-cell repertoires from thyroid tissue with T-cell repertoires from blood. After sampling, hyperthyroidism patients received methimazole starting at 30 mg daily, and ophthalmopathy patients received high-dose intravenous methylprednisolone. The paper describes TCR Vbeta CDR3 sequencing of 135 peripheral blood samples, made up of about 40 ophthalmopathy patients, around 78 hyperthyroidism patients and roughly 17 progressor patients.

Graves' hyperthyroidism was defined as stable when no progression to ophthalmopathy occurred over 18 months of follow-up. Hyperthyroidism patients were newly diagnosed, with disease duration under 2 months, and aged 18 to 65 years. Patients with uncontrolled infections, other autoimmune diseases, pregnancy or lactation were excluded. Diagnoses were based on clinical symptoms, serum thyroxine and TRAb, thyroid ultrasound and orbital computed tomography. Ficoll-Paque density gradient centrifugation was used to isolate PBMCs from approximately 10 ml of fresh peripheral blood. Total RNA was extracted with Trizol reagent, and quality was checked on an Agilent 2100 Bioanalyzer. TCR beta CDR3 regions were amplified from RNA transcripts. The first round of RT-PCR for the TCR CDR3 was performed with the HTBI primer set and the Qiagen OneStep RT-PCR kit. The libraries were constructed in a second round of multiplex PCR and then size-selected and purified. Libraries were sequenced paired-end with 100 bp reads on an Illumina HiSeq2000. On the study's bioinformatics: SOAPnuke was used to process the raw data, throwing out any read that contained adapters or uncalled bases, had a mean Phred below 15, or lacked an exact constant-primer or identifier match. COPE v1.2.5 was used to merge high-quality paired reads, and clonotypes were defined as unique nucleotide sequences. MiTCR v1.1 was used to align clonotypes to the IMGT TRBV, TRBD and TRBJ reference segments. Only V-J combinations with frequency above 0.0001, covering about 99% of repertoires, were analysed. The TCS score was defined as the ratio of F50 (clonal expansion) to E x V (chaos), calculated using BLOSUM62-based TCRdist between CDR3 peptides within each V-J. Welch's t-statistics and random forest reduced roughly 540 V-J features to 10 to 15, which were used in a naive Bayes classifier (R e1071). TCRdb trimmed the raw reads at Q25, called clones with MiXCR and kept productive beta chains. Each entry merges the rows of one CDR3 protein and shows their most common DNA and genes. It is TCRdb's table, rather than the study itself, that gives the V and J calls and clone size. Counted in this sample were about 560,000 distinct CDR3 sequences; 16% of them appeared once. The ten biggest clones cover around a sixth of the sample.

A distance of 10 bases separates the germline ends of V and J, which lose 3 bases and 2 bases respectively. The CDR3 runs 14 amino acids, cysteine and phenylalanine included. CDR3 DNA is the only sequence kept; it has 42 bases, read in frame from the first base. In the germline V gene, CDR1 corresponds to SGHAT and CDR2 to FQNNGV. The research as a whole found: During validation, the model predicted progression to ophthalmopathy a median of approximately 6.5 months ahead of onset, with approximately 71% sensitivity and around 72% specificity. No statistical method was used to set the sample size in advance, and investigators knew the group allocation. Blood samples also contained most of the expanded thyroid clonotypes (frequency above 0.001), which suggests that blood repertoires may reflect thyroid immune responses. A model built on a 13 V-J signature distinguished ophthalmopathy from stable hyperthyroidism, reaching roughly 88% sensitivity and under 84% specificity in cross-validation and 80%/75% in testing.

This clonotype was observed at least ten times. What antigen it recognizes has not been identified. It has no much larger one-base neighbor in the sample; base qualities were not kept. The sequence joins TRBV11-2 to TRBJ2-5; no D gene can be assigned with confidence. The receptor's source is a woman aged 18 to 35 with Graves' hyperthyroidism. Sequenced input: blood. In nucleotide form, the sequence is TGTGCCAGCAGCTTCGAGGCGGAACAAGAGACCCAGTACTTC. Translated, it gives CASSFEAEQETQYF. Supplemented by the reference TRBV11-2 and TRBJ2-5 proteins around the CDR3, the complete variable domain is EAGVAQSPRYKIIEKRQSVAFWCNPISGHATLYWYQQILGQGPKLLIQFQNNGVVDDSQLPKDRFSAERLKGVDSTLKIQPAKLEDSAVYLCASSFEAEQETQYFGPGTRLLVL.